This entry concerns a single T cell receptor beta chain. Antigen unknown. The sample is drawn from a study of OX40 agonist ivuxolimab in advanced cancers. Deletions cut 5 bases from V and 7 bases from J, with 11 bases between. Germline CDR1 SEHNR, CDR2 FQNEAQ (reference sequence). The CDR3 runs 12 residues. General study points: CD4+ T cells averaged fewer expanded clones than CD8+ T cells. Expansion of clones was among the lowest in partial responders at 0.1-3.0 mg/kg.

The table came from immunoSEQ multiplex PCR; TCRdb's copy has only in-frame clones and leaves some out. The sample has around 70,000 clones, about four fifths seen once. The material sequenced was CD4+ or CD8+ T cells sorted from blood, taken in a trial of the OX40 agonist ivuxolimab. The chain carries TRBV7-9 and TRBJ1-1, with D unclear. The receptor was isolated from an adult with an advanced solid tumor such as melanoma, head and neck, liver or kidney cancer. The chain's CDR3 is CASSSATGEAFF. The CDR3 nucleotides are TGTGCCAGCAGCAGCGCTACGGGTGAAGCTTTCTTT.